The T cell receptor (beta chain) described here comes from a study of cytomegalovirus exposure and HLA in healthy donors. The PCR was carried out with 60 Vbeta primers and 13 Jbeta primers. Profiling relied on immunoSEQ multiplex PCR, and the TCRdb table lists in-frame clones only, not all of them. The table has more than 110,000 clones, around 81% seen once. The CDR3 is 15 amino acids. The V segment lost 7 bases and the J segment 1 base; nucleotides outside the gene matches: 10. The germline CDR1 and CDR2 sequences are MNHEY and SVGAGI. The material sequenced was PBMCs. This TCR was sampled from a male donor in good health and CMV-seronegative. V and J are TRBV6-5 and TRBJ2-7; 7 bases are a match to TRBD1. In DNA, the CDR3 is TGTGCCAGCACTCTCGGGGCAGGGGGTTCCTACGAGCAGTACTTC. It yields the protein CASTLGAGGSYEQYF.